What follows are 32 T cell receptor beta chains derived from one specimen sequenced in a study of regulatory T cells in long-lasting Graves disease. The time point is: newly diagnosed GD, antithyroid drugs for less than 3 months. Preparation of the TCR library used RNA extracted from PBMCs. According to the study, TCR beta libraries were built with iRepertoire HTBI primers and CDR3-region Arm-PCR. In TCRdb, the multiplex PCR reads were re-called with MiXCR into one record per CDR3 protein. The table lists approximately 300,000 distinct CDR3 sequences, more than 15% of them singletons. Sequenced material: peripheral blood mononuclear cells (PBMCs), taken at new diagnosis, from a patient treated with antithyroid drugs. Receptors originate from a female donor with Graves disease.

This clonotype was seen ten or more times. This rearrangement joins TRBV14 to TRBJ2-1, with unresolved D. Trimming pared 0 bases from V and 4 bases from J, leaving 4 bases between. Germline V gives CDR1 SGHDN, CDR2 FVKESK. The CDR3 runs to 13 residues. The CDR3 loop reads CASSQDSYNEQFF. CDR3 in DNA: TGTGCCAGCAGCCAAGACAGTTACAATGAGCAGTTCTTC.

This clonotype was counted at least ten times. The V call is TRBV12-3 or TRBV12-4, the J call TRBJ1-5, with a weak D call TRBD1 (5 bases). V lost 3 bases and J lost 7, with 13 bases in between. The CDR3 sequence is 14 residues long. The CDR3, as DNA: TGTGCCAGCAGTTTGTCAGGGAAACGGCAGCCCCAGCATTTT. Amino acids: CASSLSGKRQPQHF.

This clonotype was counted ten times or more. The V and J genes are TRBV6-5 and TRBJ1-6; TRBD1 agrees at 8 bases. J lost 0 bases, V lost 4 bases, and 2 bases had no gene match. The germline V gene encodes CDR1 MNHEY and CDR2 SVGAGI. This CDR3 spans 16 amino acids. CDR3 sequence reads: CASSSTGGSYNSPLHF. CDR3 nucleotides: TGTGCCAGCAGTTCAACAGGGGGCTCCTATAATTCACCCCTCCACTTT.

This clonotype was detected many times. The chain has TRBV6-2 or TRBV6-3 and TRBJ2-5; 9 bases line up with TRBD1. The CDR3 contains 15 residues. The germline V gene encodes CDR1 MNHEY and CDR2 SVGEGT. The V gene end was trimmed by 6 bases and the J gene end by 7 bases; junction bases not matched to a gene: 12. The DNA of the CDR3 is TGTGCCAGCAGCAAACTAGGGACAGGGCGGGTGACCCAGTACTTC. Encoded protein: CASSKLGTGRVTQYF.

V and J are TRBV5-6 and TRBJ2-4; 8 nucleotides match TRBD2. The germline V gene encodes CDR1 SGHDT and CDR2 YYEEEE. The length of the CDR3 is 14 residues. The J segment lost 7 bases and the V segment lost 0 bases, leaving 3 bases of the junction unmatched. DNA of the CDR3: TGTGCCAGCAGCTTGGCGGGAGGGGGGAACATTCAGTACTTC. The encoded protein is CASSLAGGGNIQYF.

This sequence joins TRBV11-2 and TRBJ2-3; no clear D. Germline lookup yields CDR1 SGHAT and CDR2 FQNNGV. The CDR3 has 15 amino acids. Between the trimmed V and J ends, which lost 1 base and 3 bases, there was a span of 11 bases. CDR3 in amino acids: CASSLGVADTDTQYF. DNA for the CDR3: TGTGCCAGCAGCTTAGGGGTAGCAGATACAGATACGCAGTATTTT.

This clonotype has a count of ten or more. This CDR3 reads CGSCRTLTDTQYF. The CDR3, as DNA: TGTGGATCTTGCAGGACCCTCACAGATACGCAGTATTTT. The V call is TRBV12-3 or TRBV12-4, the J call TRBJ2-3; D call uncertain. This CDR3 is 13 amino acids long.

On this clonotype itself: One end of the junction does not line up with germline, which may come from a read error. The gene calls are TRBV19 and TRBJ2-7, with D possibly TRBD1 on 5 matching bases. CDR1 LNHDA and CDR2 SQIVND come from the germline V gene (reference sequence). This CDR3 is 14 amino acids long. DNA of the CDR3: TGTGCCAGTAGTATAGGGCAGGGTAGCTACAAGCAGTACTTC. Translated, it gives CASSIGQGSYKQYF.

There are a few counts of this clonotype. The chain recombines TRBV18 with TRBJ2-2; 15 bases line up with TRBD2. In germline, CDR1 is KGHSH, CDR2 LQKENI. J lost 4 bases, V lost 3 bases, and 18 bases had no gene match. This CDR3 contains 22 residues. The DNA for the CDR3 is TGTGCCAGCTCACCGCGACAGCCTGGGACTAGCGGGGGGTTCCTCCGCACCGGGGAGCTGTTTTTT. This gives the protein CASSPRQPGTSGGFLRTGELFF.

This clonotype was detected many times. V and J are TRBV2 and TRBJ2-7; D possibly uses TRBD1 or TRBD2 (5 bases each). The V end was cut by 6 bases, the J end by 3 bases, with 12 bases between. Germline loops: CDR1 SNHLY, CDR2 FYNNEI. The CDR3 runs 13 residues. In DNA, the CDR3 is TGTGCCAGCAGCGAGGGGCTTCGCTACGAGCAGTACTTC. Amino acid sequence: CASSEGLRYEQYF.

At least ten counts were recorded for this clonotype. The chain combines TRBV2 with TRBJ2-2; 10 nucleotides agree with TRBD2. This CDR3 has 16 amino acids. CDR1 SNHLY and CDR2 FYNNEI come from the germline V gene. With V trimmed by 1 base and J by 4 bases, 3 bases remained unmatched. CDR3 coding DNA: TGTGCCAGCAGTGAAGTGGCTAGCGGGAGCACCGGGGAGCTGTTTTTT. It yields the protein CASSEVASGSTGELFF.

In DNA, the CDR3 is TGCGCCAGCAGCTTGGGCGGGTGGACTGAGCAGTTCTTC. Translated: CASSLGGWTEQFF. V is TRBV5-1 and J is TRBJ2-1; TRBD2 is a possible D gene (5 bases). Germline V gene sequence: CDR1 SGHRS, CDR2 YFSETQ. V lost 0 bases and J 9 bases, leaving 10 bases between the germline ends. This CDR3 spans 13 amino acids.

This clonotype was counted only a few times. With only one base between it and a far larger clone, this is likely a read error. V is TRBV12-3 or TRBV12-4 and J is TRBJ2-1; TRBD1 aligns across 7 bases. The CDR3 contains 15 residues. The V gene end was trimmed by 3 bases and the J gene end by 10 bases; junction bases not matched to a gene: 12. The CDR3 DNA is TGTGCCAGCAGTTTTGAGGGGGCAGGACCCTACGAGCAGTTCTTC. Encoded protein: CASSFEGAGPYEQFF.

In this sample, this clonotype turned up many times. The chain joins TRBV19 to TRBJ1-1; 8 bases fit TRBD1. Germline lookup yields CDR1 LNHDA and CDR2 SQIVND (reference sequence). The CDR3 has 13 amino acids. V shed 10 bases and J 1 base; nucleotides not matched to a gene: 5. CDR3 sequence (DNA): TGTGCCACCCGGGGACAGGCGAACACTGAAGCTTTCTTT. It specifies CATRGQANTEAFF.

The chain recombines TRBV30 with TRBJ2-3; D gene uncertain. The CDR3 extends over 12 amino acids. Germline assignment: CDR1 GTSNPN and CDR2 SVGIG (reference sequence). V was cut by 0 bases and J by 3 bases, with 4 bases left in between. The CDR3 region has the DNA TGTGCCTGGAGTGTACTGACAGATACGCAGTATTTT. Amino acids: CAWSVLTDTQYF.

In this sample, this clonotype turned up many times. V usage is TRBV3-1 and J usage is TRBJ2-5; TRBD1 is a possible D gene (5 bases). V was shortened by 0 bases and J by 1 base, with 12 bases between the two germline ends. There are 16 residues in the CDR3. Per germline, CDR1 LGHDT and CDR2 YNNKEL (reference sequence). This chain's CDR3 is CASSQDGTGLQETQYF. The CDR3 DNA is TGTGCCAGCAGCCAAGATGGCACAGGCCTCCAAGAGACCCAGTACTTC.

This clonotype was found many times. J is TRBJ1-2 and V is TRBV11-2, with 7 bases identical to TRBD1. Germline CDR1 reads SGHAT; CDR2 reads FQNNGV. This CDR3 spans 13 amino acids. V trimming: 4 bases; J trimming: 7 bases; junction bases outside the gene matches: 6. CDR3 residues: CASSSYSGGGYTF. As DNA, the CDR3 is TGTGCCAGCAGCTCTTATTCAGGGGGTGGCTACACCTTC.

This clonotype was recorded many times. The genes are TRBV2 and TRBJ2-3; a possible D gene is TRBD2 (6 bases). In germline, CDR1 is SNHLY, CDR2 FYNNEI. V lost 3 bases to trimming and J lost 1 base, with 14 bases between them. This CDR3 has 16 amino acids. CDR3 residues: CASSDGSGRGTDTQYF. CDR3 nucleotide sequence: TGTGCCAGCAGTGACGGTAGCGGCCGGGGCACAGATACGCAGTATTTT. The variable domain in full, with the rest retrieved from reference TRBV2 and TRBJ2-3, is EPEVTQTPSHQVTQMGQEVILRCVPISNHLYFYWYRQILGQKVEFLVSFYNNEISEKSEIFDDQFSVERPDGSNFTLKIRSTKLEDSAMYFCASSDGSGRGTDTQYFGPGTRLTVL.

The chain has TRBV6-5 and TRBJ1-2; no clear D gene. Germline CDR1 MNHEY, CDR2 SVGAGI. The CDR3 is made up of 16 amino acids. Trimming pared 0 bases from V and 5 bases from J, leaving 16 bases between. The CDR3 spells CASSYSDPGIQYGYTF. The CDR3 nucleotides are TGTGCCAGCAGTTACTCGGATCCCGGGATCCAATATGGCTACACCTTC.

The chain joins TRBV11-1 to TRBJ2-2; D is uncertain. There are 14 residues in the CDR3. V lost 7 bases and J lost 3, with 12 bases in between. Germline loops: CDR1 SGHAT, CDR2 FQDESV (reference sequence). The chain's CDR3 is CASKKDPYTGELFF. CDR3 nucleotides: TGTGCCAGCAAGAAGGACCCGTACACCGGGGAGCTGTTTTTT.

This clonotype was detected ten times or more. The chain links TRBV7-6 to TRBJ1-2; D remains ambiguous. Germline V CDR1 and CDR2: SGHVS, FNYEAQ. Trimming removed 1 base at V and 7 bases at J, with 10 bases between. CDR3 length: 13 residues. The DNA of the CDR3 is TGTGCCAGCAGCTTAGGACCGGCTACTGGCTACACCTTC. This translates into CASSLGPATGYTF.

This clonotype was seen at least ten times. J is TRBJ1-1 and V is TRBV25-1; tentative D call: TRBD1 (5 bases). Germline V gives CDR1 MGHDK, CDR2 SYGVNS. Trimming took 8 bases from V and 8 from J, leaving 15 bases between them. The CDR3 runs to 12 residues. Here the CDR3 DNA reads TGTGCCAGCTCGGCTTTGGGGGGGGAAGCTTTCTTT. This sequence encodes CASSALGGEAFF.

This clonotype came up a few times. V is TRBV19 and J is TRBJ1-5; D gene ambiguous. This CDR3 comprises 12 residues. V dropped 5 bases and J dropped 8 bases, with 10 bases sitting between them. The V gene's germline CDR1 is LNHDA and CDR2 SQIVND (reference sequence). This CDR3 reads CASSAQAEPQHF. The CDR3 coding sequence is TGTGCCAGTAGTGCTCAAGCGGAGCCCCAGCATTTT.

This clonotype has more than one count but fewer than ten. The chain carries TRBV19 and TRBJ1-6; 7 bases match TRBD1. The CDR3 spans 13 residues. The V gene end was trimmed by 7 bases and the J gene end by 10 bases; junction bases not matched to a gene: 7. The germline V gene has CDR1 LNHDA and CDR2 SQIVND (reference sequence). The chain's CDR3 is CASNPGGRSPLHF. CDR3 nucleotides: TGTGCCAGTAATCCAGGGGGACGGTCACCCCTCCACTTT. Full variable domain (outside the CDR3, taken from reference TRBV19 and TRBJ1-6): DGGITQSPKYLFRKEGQNVTLSCEQNLNHDAMYWYRQDPGQGLRLIYYSQIVNDFQKGDIAEGYSVSREKKESFPLTVTSAQKNPTAFYLCASNPGGRSPLHFGNGTRLTVT.

This clonotype was found a few times. This chain uses TRBV7-9 with TRBJ1-2; TRBD1 might be the D (6 bases). The CDR3 is made up of 13 amino acids. Per the germline V gene, CDR1 is SEHNR and CDR2 is FQNEAQ (reference sequence). V was clipped by 1 base and J by 6 bases, with 9 bases between them. This chain's CDR3 is CASSLGGRDGYTF. CDR3 in DNA: TGTGCCAGCAGCTTAGGGGGGCGAGATGGCTACACCTTC.

The CDR3 loop reads CSPKYGDNEQFF. CDR3 nucleotide sequence: TGCAGCCCCAAATACGGGGACAATGAGCAGTTCTTC. The V call is TRBV29-1, the J call TRBJ2-1, with D perhaps TRBD2 (5 bases). The CDR3 length is 12 residues. V lost 8 bases, J lost 5 bases, and 13 bases lay in between. Per the germline V gene, CDR1 is SQVTM and CDR2 is ANQGSEA.

This clonotype showed up many times. J is TRBJ2-3 and V is TRBV12-3 or TRBV12-4, with TRBD2 matching over 7 bases. The V segment lost 3 bases and the J segment 2 bases; nucleotides outside the gene matches: 8. There are 16 residues in the CDR3. The CDR3 sequence is CASSFLPAGSTDTQYF. CDR3 DNA sequence: TGTGCCAGCAGTTTCCTTCCAGCGGGGTCCACAGATACGCAGTATTTT.

This clonotype was recorded many times. The rearrangement uses TRBV5-4 and TRBJ1-2; D is ambiguous. Germline V CDR1 and CDR2: SGHNT, YYREEE (reference sequence). V was trimmed by 0 bases and J by 1 base, leaving 13 bases between them. CDR3 length: 16 amino acids. CDR3 DNA sequence: TGTGCCAGCAGCTTGGGGACCAGTCCTGTTAACTATGGCTACACCTTC. It is translated as CASSLGTSPVNYGYTF. Variable domain in full (rest from reference TRBV5-4 and TRBJ1-2): ETGVTQSPTHLIKTRGQQVTLRCSSQSGHNTVSWYQQALGQGPQFIFQYYREEENGRGNFPPRFSGLQFPNYSSELNVNALELDDSALYLCASSLGTSPVNYGYTFGSGTRLTVV.

The table lists this clonotype with many counts. This chain joins TRBV6-1 and TRBJ1-1; the D gene is possibly TRBD1 (6 bases). Germline assignment: CDR1 MNHNS and CDR2 SASEGT. This CDR3 contains 10 residues. The V gene lost 7 bases and the J gene lost 8 bases, with 8 bases spanning the gap. Here the CDR3 reads CASNDREAFF. CDR3 in DNA: TGTGCCAGCAACGACAGGGAAGCTTTCTTT.

This clonotype was counted many times. The chain joins TRBV30 to TRBJ1-6, with D possibly matching TRBD1 (5 bases). The CDR3 is 14 residues long. CDR1 is GTSNPN and CDR2 is SVGIG in the germline V gene (reference sequence). V lost 4 bases, J lost 7 bases, and 14 bases lay in between. The chain's CDR3 is CAWNEESGNSPLHF. CDR3 DNA sequence: TGTGCCTGGAATGAGGAGTCAGGGAATTCACCCCTCCACTTT.

This chain links TRBV20-1 with TRBJ1-1; the D is unclear. V was pared by 0 bases and J by 1 base, with 3 bases between. The CDR3 extends over 12 amino acids. From germline, CDR1 is DFQATT and CDR2 SNEGSKA (reference sequence). The CDR3 here is CSARDGNTEAFF. For the CDR3, the DNA is TGCAGTGCTAGAGACGGGAACACTGAAGCTTTCTTT.

There are many counts of this clonotype. V usage is TRBV27 and J usage is TRBJ1-1; no firm D call. The CDR3 sequence is 15 residues long. The V gene lost 2 bases and the J gene lost 4 bases, with 14 bases spanning the gap. Per the germline V gene, CDR1 is MNHEY and CDR2 is SMNVEV (reference sequence). CDR3 in DNA: TGTGCCAGCAGTTTACGTCCACTGACCAGCACTGAAGCTTTCTTT. Translated, it gives CASSLRPLTSTEAFF.